These 16 T cell receptor beta chains came from one sample sequenced in a study of blood T cell repertoires in COVID-19. Data came from immunoSEQ multiplex PCR; TCRdb stores just in-frame clones and leaves some out. The table records approximately 65,000 clones, roughly 80% of them present only once. The sequencing input was peripheral blood. Receptors were obtained from a woman of 80 years or more with active or convalescent COVID-19.

The rearrangement links TRBV7-2 to TRBJ1-2; D is ambiguous. Germline CDR1 SGHTA, CDR2 FQGNSA. The length of the CDR3 is 17 residues. V gave up 5 bases and J gave up 0 bases, with 19 bases separating them. CDR3 in DNA: TGTGCCAGCAGCCACCGGATCCCTTGGAGATCTAACTATGGCTACACCTTC. This encodes CASSHRIPWRSNYGYTF.

The chain recombines TRBV13 with TRBJ2-1; weak D call: TRBD2 (5 bases). CDR3 length: 18 amino acids. Germline CDR1 is PRHDT and CDR2 is FYEKMQ (reference sequence). Trimming left V 0 bases short and J 4 bases short, with 19 bases between. CDR3 amino acids: CASSLGLGSFGIYNEQFF. CDR3 bases: TGTGCCAGCAGCTTAGGGCTAGGGAGCTTCGGGATTTACAATGAGCAGTTCTTC.

J is TRBJ2-3 and V is TRBV5-4; TRBD2 matches at 9 bases. V was pared by 0 bases and J by 1 base, with 0 bases of the junction left unmatched. This CDR3 is built from 15 residues. CDR1 and CDR2 from the germline V gene are SGHNT and YYREEE (reference sequence). CDR3 bases: TGTGCCAGCAGCTTGGGACTAGCGGGCACAGATACGCAGTATTTT. It is translated as CASSLGLAGTDTQYF.

The gene calls are TRBV15 and TRBJ2-4, with D possibly matching TRBD2 (6 bases). V lost 6 bases, J lost 6 bases, and 15 bases lay in between. Germline loops: CDR1 LNHNV, CDR2 YYDKDF (reference sequence). The CDR3 is 14 amino acids. CDR3 amino acids: CATSGGSRGNIQYF. The CDR3 DNA is TGTGCCACCAGTGGGGGATCGCGGGGAAACATTCAGTACTTC.

This chain links TRBV7-9 with TRBJ1-1; tentatively, D is TRBD1 (5 bases). CDR1 is SEHNR and CDR2 is FQNEAQ in the germline V gene (reference sequence). Trimming cost V 3 bases and J 2 bases, with 22 bases left between them. The CDR3 consists of 18 residues. CDR3 region: CASSFNWGVKAQNTEAFF. DNA of the CDR3: TGTGCCAGCAGCTTTAATTGGGGGGTGAAGGCCCAAAACACTGAAGCTTTCTTT. Together with reference TRBV7-9 and TRBJ1-1, the CDR3 gives the full variable domain: DTGVSQNPRHKITKRGQNVTFRCDPISEHNRLYWYRQTLGQGPEFLTYFQNEAQLEKSRLLSDRFSAERPKGSFSTLEIQRTEQGDSAMYLCASSFNWGVKAQNTEAFFGQGTRLTVV.

DNA for the CDR3: TGTGCCAGCAGTTTCATGAGGGAGGGCGAGCAGTACTTC. It specifies CASSFMREGEQYF. V and J are TRBV2 and TRBJ2-7; TRBD2 matches 7 bases. Looked up from germline, CDR1 is SNHLY and CDR2 is FYNNEI. V shed 5 bases and J 6 bases; nucleotides not matched to a gene: 7. The CDR3 sequence is 13 residues long.

V is TRBV9 and J is TRBJ1-5; D remains unclear. V was clipped by 2 bases and J by 1 base, with 4 bases between them. Germline V lookup: CDR1 SGDLS, CDR2 YYNGEE. The CDR3 has 13 residues. This CDR3 is CASSVGSNQPQHF. CDR3 nucleotides: TGTGCCAGCAGCGTTGGCAGCAATCAGCCCCAGCATTTT.

The chain uses TRBV19 and TRBJ2-7, with a possible D match to TRBD1 (6 bases). This CDR3 is built from 14 residues. Germline CDR1 LNHDA, CDR2 SQIVND (reference sequence). Trimming left V 5 bases short and J 0 bases short, with 11 bases between. The CDR3 sequence: CASSHTGISYEQYF. The CDR3 bases are TGTGCCAGTAGTCATACAGGGATCTCCTACGAGCAGTACTTC.

This clone has more than one count but fewer than ten. The chain carries TRBV6-5 and TRBJ1-6, with D hard to call. CDR3 length equals 16 residues. V lost 0 bases, J lost 3 bases, and 9 bases lay in between. Germline V CDR1 and CDR2: MNHEY, SVGAGI. The CDR3, as DNA: TGTGCCAGCAGTTACTCGAAACGGAGCTATAATTCACCCCTCCACTTT. Translated, it gives CASSYSKRSYNSPLHF.

The chain employs TRBV5-6 and TRBJ2-3; tentative D call: TRBD2 (5 bases). This CDR3 is built from 14 residues. Germline lookup yields CDR1 SGHDT and CDR2 YYEEEE. Trimming removed 4 bases from V and 5 bases from J, with 14 bases in between. CDR3 region: CASSKRSAGDTQYF. In DNA form, the CDR3 reads TGTGCCAGCAGCAAGCGGTCCGCGGGAGATACGCAGTATTTT.

With respect to this clone: The sample has other DNA sequences that encode this CDR3 too. The chain employs TRBV5-1 and TRBJ2-6; 7 positions match TRBD1. Germline V lookup: CDR1 SGHRS, CDR2 YFSETQ. This CDR3 comprises 14 residues. V trimming: 7 bases; J trimming: 4 bases; junction bases outside the gene matches: 5. Here the CDR3 DNA reads TGCGCCAGCGGGCAGGGGGACGGGGCCAACGTCCTGACTTTC. It yields the protein CASGQGDGANVLTF.

The chain links TRBV19 to TRBJ1-2; 9 nucleotides line up with TRBD1. Germline V lookup: CDR1 LNHDA, CDR2 SQIVND (reference sequence). V was clipped by 6 bases and J by 5 bases; unmatched bases: 7. The CDR3 runs 14 residues. This CDR3 is CASRSGQGEYGYTF. The CDR3, as DNA: TGTGCCAGTAGATCGGGACAGGGAGAATATGGCTACACCTTC. Filled out from reference TRBV19 and TRBJ1-2, the complete variable domain reads DGGITQSPKYLFRKEGQNVTLSCEQNLNHDAMYWYRQDPGQGLRLIYYSQIVNDFQKGDIAEGYSVSREKKESFPLTVTSAQKNPTAFYLCASRSGQGEYGYTFGSGTRLTVV.

The gene calls are TRBV5-1 and TRBJ1-1; the D gene is possibly TRBD1 (6 bases). V lost 3 bases, J lost 0 bases, and 12 bases lay in between. Germline V lookup: CDR1 SGHRS, CDR2 YFSETQ. The length of the CDR3 is 15 residues. The CDR3 spells CASSSTGHLNTEAFF. As DNA, the CDR3 is TGCGCCAGCAGCTCTACGGGACACTTGAACACTGAAGCTTTCTTT.

This clone was counted ten times or more. The gene calls are TRBV7-9 and TRBJ1-1; maybe TRBD1 (5 bases). The CDR3 has 12 amino acids. Trimming left V 5 bases short and J 8 bases short, with 12 bases between. Per germline, CDR1 SEHNR and CDR2 FQNEAQ (reference sequence). The CDR3 DNA reads TGTGCCAGCAGCCCGCCGCGGGGCGAAGCTTTCTTT. Its translation is CASSPPRGEAFF.

The chain carries TRBV11-3 and TRBJ1-1; D remains ambiguous. Between the trimmed V and J ends, which lost 5 bases and 9 bases, there was a span of 16 bases. The CDR3 covers 13 residues. Germline CDR1 reads SGHNT; CDR2 reads YENEEA. This chain's CDR3 is CASSVGHGLQAFF. CDR3 DNA: TGTGCCAGCAGCGTAGGCCATGGGCTCCAAGCTTTCTTT.

The gene calls are TRBV14 and TRBJ1-1; TRBD1 matches 7 bases. This CDR3 has 13 amino acids. The V and J ends lost 4 bases and 6 bases, in that order; junction bases with no gene match: 5. The V gene's germline CDR1 is SGHDN and CDR2 FVKESK. The CDR3 DNA sequence: TGTGCCAGCAGCCGTCAGGGGGTGTCTGAAGCTTTCTTT. It codes for CASSRQGVSEAFF.